This is a list of T cell receptor beta chains from one sample in a study of regulatory T cells in long-lasting Graves disease. TCRdb reprocessed the multiplex PCR reads with MiXCR, giving one entry per CDR3 protein. The repertoire holds a few hundred thousand distinct CDR3 sequences, with approximately 25% as singletons. This specimen was peripheral blood mononuclear cells (PBMCs), taken when the disease was refractory, from a patient treated with antithyroid drugs. The receptor set was obtained from a woman in her 40s with Graves disease. CDR3s include the opening cysteine and the closing phenylalanine or tryptophan. Some rows have no size entry. The others give once, few or many, or a class for an expanded clone.

TRBV7-8 few CASSLKGVDLAGVDTQYF
TRBV7-9 NA CASSVRDGNNSPLHF
TRBV10-3 NA CAISDRTGRETQYF
TRBV24-1 NA CATSDDRGRQPQHF
TRBV12-3/TRBV12-4 many CASNLGASTDTQYF
TRBV2 many CASGTAGTATDEQYF
TRBV5-1 few CASSSMVDGNTEAFF
TRBV5-5 few CASSLQGTSYEQYF
TRBV20-1 many CSARDSPNSPLHF
TRBV20-1 NA CSARTVQETQYF
TRBV5-1 few CASSQGTDGGTQYF
TRBV28 NA CASSPDRVRHGNTIYF
TRBV25-1 NA CASSDQTSGRRLEQFF
TRBV2 many CASSEPRYFGYEQYF
TRBV5-1 NA CASSGGRARETQYF
TRBV27 NA CASSPDTNYEQYF
TRBV28 NA CASSLGGANQAYEQYF
TRBV27 NA CASSPLATSTDTQYF
TRBV20-1 few CSATYFKMSRGMFEGQPQHF
TRBV12-3/TRBV12-4 NA CASSGQGISGRPAGTGELFF
TRBV27 many CASSGGPGQGDIGSPLHF
TRBV5-1 few CASSFTEGTVNEKLFF
TRBV28 many CASSLDPSQTEAFF
TRBV28 many CASSSLERPAYEQYF
TRBV28 few CASENKGTVPFVPYNSPLHF
TRBV5-1 NA CASSLASFSDEQFF
TRBV5-1 NA CASSSKREFEKTQYF
TRBV27 many CASSFTRPPNTEAFF
TRBV7-9 once CASSLGAGEYEKLFF
TRBV5-6 NA CASLSSLVGYGYTF
TRBV28 many CASSLGGFAYEQYF
TRBV7-8 many CASSFLGTVPTPDGYTF
TRBV28 many CASSPGQPGLQPQHF
TRBV5-1 NA CASSSAPLAGGYEQYF
TRBV28 many CASSRQARRFYEQYF
TRBV2 many CASSLGTGYEKLFF
TRBV6-1 NA CASSPGNEAFF
TRBV7-9 NA CASSLGSVADTQYF
TRBV10-3 many CAISESMDYEQYF
TRBV28 many CASSLTGSGYTF
TRBV5-4 few CASSLRGLGANVLTF
TRBV2 many CASRHPGQGTYEQYF
TRBV19 NA CASSIVGGYGTEAFF
TRBV11-2 NA CASSYVLGTVLYF